The 15 T cell receptor beta chains below come from one sample, sequenced in a study of T-cell memory formation after mild COVID-19. TCRdb reprocessed the 5' RACE reads with MiXCR, giving one entry per CDR3 protein. This repertoire shows around 250,000 distinct CDR3 sequences, 15% to 20% found once; its top ten account for 22%. Material for sequencing was PBMCs or a T cell subset sorted from them (not recorded which). The receptors derive from a man aged 18 to 30 who had mild COVID-19 (a few samples of this study predate the infection). Cell type and time point are not known.

This clonotype has just a few counts. CDR3 region: CASSQAYRGHNYGYTF. Here the CDR3 DNA reads TGTGCCAGCAGCCAAGCCTACAGGGGGCATAACTATGGCTACACCTTC. The gene calls are TRBV14 and TRBJ1-2; 9 positions agree with TRBD1. Unmatched junction bases numbered 4, after V lost 1 base and J lost 1 base. This CDR3 region has 16 residues. From germline, CDR1 is SGHDN and CDR2 FVKESK.

A few counts support this clonotype. The V gene is TRBV5-1, the J gene TRBJ2-1; D is unclear. V lost 2 bases, J lost 4 bases, and 7 bases lay in between. CDR1 and CDR2 (germline): SGHRS, YFSETQ. This CDR3 is 13 amino acids long. The CDR3 loop reads CASSFAAYNEQFF. The CDR3, as DNA: TGCGCCAGCAGCTTCGCAGCGTACAATGAGCAGTTCTTC.

This chain connects TRBV12-3 or TRBV12-4 to TRBJ2-4; D is possibly TRBD2 (5 bases). The CDR3 is 12 amino acids. The V end lost 9 bases, the J end lost 6 bases, and 12 bases lay between the germline ends. CDR3 loop: CASMRDLNIQYF. The CDR3 bases are TGTGCCAGTATGAGGGATTTAAACATTCAGTACTTC.

The gene calls are TRBV6-5 and TRBJ1-1; 10 bases match TRBD1. CDR3 size: 15 residues. V lost 4 bases and J lost 8; bases outside the gene matches: 10. Germline lookup yields CDR1 MNHEY and CDR2 SVGAGI. The CDR3 DNA follows: TGTGCCAGCAGTTCAGGTGGACAGGGGGTCTCCGAAGCTTTCTTT. This sequence encodes CASSSGGQGVSEAFF.

V usage is TRBV7-3 and J usage is TRBJ2-4; 8 bases line up with TRBD1. The V gene's germline CDR1 is SGHTA and CDR2 FQGTGA. Trimming at V came to 5 bases and at J to 8 bases, leaving 11 bases not matched to a gene. The CDR3 loop spans 15 amino acids. The CDR3 DNA is TGTGCCAGCAGCAACCCCGACAGGGGATTAGACATTCAGTACTTC. Translating it yields CASSNPDRGLDIQYF.

The rearrangement links TRBV7-6 to TRBJ2-3; D perhaps matches TRBD1 (7 bases). V was clipped by 1 base and J by 6 bases, with 17 bases between them. Germline lookup yields CDR1 SGHVS and CDR2 FNYEAQ. The CDR3 loop spans 16 amino acids. CDR3 nucleotides: TGTGCCAGCAGCTTAGAGCGGGCTCCCAGGGGGGATACGCAGTATTTT. This encodes CASSLERAPRGDTQYF.

This clonotype was seen a handful of times. This chain links TRBV6-5 with TRBJ2-7, with D perhaps matching TRBD2 (5 bases). V lost 0 bases and J 4 bases, leaving 10 bases between the germline ends. The V gene's germline CDR1 is MNHEY and CDR2 SVGAGI. The CDR3 length is 14 residues. CDR3 in amino acids: CASSYSYRGYEQYF. CDR3 coding DNA: TGTGCCAGCAGTTACTCGTATCGCGGGTACGAGCAGTACTTC.

This clonotype was found a few times. This rearrangement joins TRBV28 to TRBJ2-7; the D gene is possibly TRBD1 (6 bases). With 8 bases removed from V and 8 bases from J, the gap between germline ends came to 16 bases. The germline gives CDR1 MDHEN, CDR2 SYDVKM. This CDR3 region has 12 residues. Here the CDR3 reads CASDALGQKQYF. CDR3 bases: TGTGCCAGCGACGCACTGGGACAAAAGCAGTACTTC.

V usage is TRBV27 and J usage is TRBJ2-2, with a tentative D call TRBD2 (6 bases). The CDR3 is made up of 14 amino acids. Trimming took 6 bases from V and 3 from J, leaving 11 bases between them. Germline CDR1 MNHEY, CDR2 SMNVEV (reference sequence). DNA for the CDR3: TGTGCCAGCAGGCCGGGACTGGACACCGGGGAGCTGTTTTTT. It encodes CASRPGLDTGELFF.

This clonotype was seen a handful of times. CDR3 DNA sequence: TGCGCCAGCAACTCTCCAGGGGAAGAGACCCAGTACTTC. This translates into CASNSPGEETQYF. This chain links TRBV5-1 with TRBJ2-5; D perhaps matches TRBD1 (6 bases). Germline lookup yields CDR1 SGHRS and CDR2 YFSETQ. Deletions cut 6 bases from V and 3 bases from J, with 12 bases between. The CDR3 covers 13 residues.

The chain joins TRBV28 to TRBJ1-4, with unresolved D. The CDR3 is made up of 14 amino acids. Trimming shortened V by 6 bases and J by 8 bases, and 16 bases separated the two germline ends. CDR1 is MDHEN, CDR2 SYDVKM, per germline. The DNA of the CDR3 is TGTGCCAGCAGCACTTACACGGACTTCGAAAAACTGTTTTTT. Translated, it gives CASSTYTDFEKLFF.

The chain employs TRBV5-1 and TRBJ2-7; 9 bases align to TRBD1. This CDR3 region has 15 residues. Germline loops: CDR1 SGHRS, CDR2 YFSETQ. The V and J ends lost 4 bases and 1 base, in that order; junction bases with no gene match: 6. The CDR3 nucleotides are TGCGCCAGCAGCCGTGGACAGGGGATTTCCTACGAGCAGTACTTC. This codes for CASSRGQGISYEQYF.

This clonotype was observed many times. This chain joins TRBV19 and TRBJ2-2, with TRBD1 matching over 8 bases. CDR1 and CDR2 (germline): LNHDA, SQIVND (reference sequence). J gave up 7 bases and V 0 bases, and 4 bases lay outside the gene matches. There are 15 residues in the CDR3. Here the CDR3 DNA reads TGTGCCAGTAGTATAGAGGACAGGGTAAACGGGGAGCTGTTTTTT. Translation: CASSIEDRVNGELFF. The whole variable domain, filled in from reference TRBV19 and TRBJ2-2, reads DGGITQSPKYLFRKEGQNVTLSCEQNLNHDAMYWYRQDPGQGLRLIYYSQIVNDFQKGDIAEGYSVSREKKESFPLTVTSAQKNPTAFYLCASSIEDRVNGELFFGEGSRLTVL.

This clonotype was recorded at least ten times. The V call is TRBV6-6, the J call TRBJ2-6; no clear D gene. There are 15 residues in the CDR3. V was trimmed by 5 bases and J by 4 bases, leaving 12 bases between them. Germline CDR1 is MNHNY and CDR2 is SVGAGI (reference sequence). CDR3 bases: TGTGCCAGCAGTGTAAGGCAATCCGGGGCCAACGTCCTGACTTTC. It yields the protein CASSVRQSGANVLTF.

This clonotype showed up just a few times. This chain uses TRBV7-9 with TRBJ2-1, with D unresolved. Per the germline V gene, CDR1 is SEHNR and CDR2 is FQNEAQ (reference sequence). Trimming pared 5 bases from V and 4 bases from J, leaving 6 bases between. CDR3 length: 12 amino acids. The CDR3 spells CASSPTYNEQFF. CDR3 in DNA: TGTGCCAGCAGCCCTACTTACAATGAGCAGTTCTTC. The full variable domain, rest sourced from reference TRBV7-9 and TRBJ2-1, is DTGVSQNPRHKITKRGQNVTFRCDPISEHNRLYWYRQTLGQGPEFLTYFQNEAQLEKSRLLSDRFSAERPKGSFSTLEIQRTEQGDSAMYLCASSPTYNEQFFGPGTRLTVL.